These 20 T cell receptor beta chains were sequenced from one sample in a study of blood T cell repertoires in COVID-19. The method was immunoSEQ multiplex PCR; TCRdb's version includes in-frame clones alone and lacks a portion of them. The sample holds some 250,000 clones, 70% to 75% seen once. The specimen was peripheral blood. The receptor set was obtained from a woman of 80 years or more with acute or convalescent COVID-19.

The chain has TRBV27 and TRBJ2-3; D unclear. Germline CDR1 reads MNHEY; CDR2 reads SMNVEV (reference sequence). The CDR3 is 14 amino acids. V gave up 2 bases and J gave up 0 bases, with 6 bases separating them. For the CDR3, the DNA is TGTGCCAGCAGTTTACAGTATAGCACAGATACGCAGTATTTT. Its protein product is CASSLQYSTDTQYF.

The V gene is TRBV6-5, the J gene TRBJ2-2; possible D gene TRBD2, 6 bases. V was cut by 7 bases and J by 7 bases, with 13 bases left in between. Germline V lookup: CDR1 MNHEY, CDR2 SVGAGI. The CDR3 loop spans 13 amino acids. The CDR3 is CASIRENYGELFF. CDR3 DNA sequence: TGTGCCAGCATTCGGGAGAATTACGGGGAGCTGTTTTTT.

The chain uses TRBV6-5 and TRBJ2-5, with D perhaps TRBD1 (5 bases). CDR1 MNHEY and CDR2 SVGAGI come from the germline V gene. V was cut by 10 bases and J by 4 bases, with 13 bases left in between. There are 12 residues in the CDR3. The chain's CDR3 is CAIQGGSETQYF. CDR3 coding DNA: TGTGCCATTCAGGGTGGTTCAGAGACCCAGTACTTC.

This clone was counted many times. This chain links TRBV5-1 with TRBJ2-5; no clear D gene. This CDR3 comprises 14 residues. Germline V gene lookup returns CDR1 SGHRS and CDR2 YFSETQ. With 0 bases removed from V and 3 bases from J, the gap between germline ends came to 9 bases. DNA for the CDR3: TGCGCCAGCAGCTTGGTGCACAATAAAGAGACCCAGTACTTC. Protein sequence: CASSLVHNKETQYF.

The chain uses TRBV9 and TRBJ2-1, with a tentative D call TRBD2 (5 bases). Per the germline V gene, CDR1 is SGDLS and CDR2 is YYNGEE. V gave up 3 bases and J gave up 5 bases, with 18 bases separating them. This CDR3 region has 16 residues. DNA of the CDR3: TGTGCCAGCAGCGCCAGACTAACAGTTTCGAACAATGAGCAGTTCTTC. It codes for CASSARLTVSNNEQFF.

This rearrangement joins TRBV3-1 (or the pseudogene TRBV3-2) to TRBJ1-2; 9 positions match TRBD1. Germline CDR1 LGHDT, CDR2 YNNKEL (reference sequence). Losses at the gene ends were 1 base for V and 8 bases for J; bases not matched to a gene: 5. CDR3 size: 14 residues. CDR3 coding DNA: TGTGCCAGCAGCCAAGGGGGACAGGGCAGAGGCTACACCTTC. Protein: CASSQGGQGRGYTF.

The chain combines TRBV29-1 with TRBJ2-3, with 13 bases fitting TRBD2. The germline V gene encodes CDR1 SQVTM and CDR2 ANQGSEA. The V segment lost 6 bases and the J segment 0 bases; nucleotides outside the gene matches: 12. The CDR3 totals 18 residues. In DNA form, the CDR3 reads TGCAGCGTCTCCGGCGGACTAGCGGGAGAACCTAGCACAGATACGCAGTATTTT. It yields the protein CSVSGGLAGEPSTDTQYF.

The V gene is TRBV5-8, the J gene TRBJ1-2; D gene uncertain. V was cut by 2 bases and J by 4 bases, with 9 bases left in between. The germline gives CDR1 SGHTS, CDR2 YDEGEE. This CDR3 region has 13 residues. The CDR3 reads CASSFRPTYGYTF. DNA of the CDR3: TGTGCCAGCAGCTTCAGGCCAACCTATGGCTACACCTTC.

The sample holds many counts of this clone. The chain employs TRBV19 and TRBJ2-7; D not certain. Germline-derived CDR1 and CDR2 are LNHDA and SQIVND (reference sequence). The length of the CDR3 is 12 residues. V shed 3 bases and J shed 2 bases, with 5 bases lying between them. CDR3 nucleotide sequence: TGTGCCAGTAGTATTATAGCCTACGAGCAGTACTTC. Protein product: CASSIIAYEQYF.

V is TRBV7-2 and J is TRBJ1-6; TRBD1 aligns across 11 bases. Looked up from germline, CDR1 is SGHTA and CDR2 is FQGNSA. This CDR3 contains 19 residues. J lost 5 bases, V lost 0 bases, and 9 bases had no gene match. The CDR3 loop is CASSLARSGQGADNSPLHF. CDR3 DNA sequence: TGTGCCAGCAGCTTAGCGAGGTCCGGACAGGGGGCGGATAATTCACCCCTCCACTTT.

This sequence joins TRBV27 and TRBJ2-3; D is unclear. Germline V gene data show CDR1 as MNHEY and CDR2 as SMNVEV (reference sequence). V lost 3 bases and J lost 8, with 18 bases in between. This CDR3 spans 15 amino acids. The CDR3 here is CASSFGSAMTATQYF. CDR3 in DNA: TGTGCCAGCAGTTTCGGCTCCGCCATGACTGCTACGCAGTATTTT.

The chain joins TRBV30 to TRBJ2-7; the match to TRBD2 covers 10 bases. Germline assignment: CDR1 GTSNPN and CDR2 SVGIG (reference sequence). V lost 3 bases and J lost 3; bases outside the gene matches: 11. The CDR3 runs to 16 residues. Here the CDR3 reads CAWRVKGLADIYEQYF. The CDR3, as DNA: TGTGCCTGGAGGGTCAAAGGACTAGCGGATATCTACGAGCAGTACTTC.

This rearrangement joins TRBV7-6 to TRBJ2-3, with TRBD2 identical over 10 bases. Germline values: CDR1 SGHVS, CDR2 FNYEAQ. J was trimmed by 4 bases and V by 5 bases; bases with no gene match: 12. The CDR3 extends over 17 amino acids. CDR3 protein: CASSPVASGSWADTQYF. DNA of the CDR3: TGTGCCAGCAGCCCCGTCGCTAGCGGGAGTTGGGCAGATACGCAGTATTTT.

J is TRBJ2-4 and V is TRBV19; TRBD2 matches 11 bases. Germline CDR1 is LNHDA and CDR2 is SQIVND (reference sequence). This CDR3 has 16 residues. The junction had 10 bases not matched to a gene; V was cut back by 7 bases and J by 5 bases. This CDR3 reads CASMRLAGGSENIQYF. The CDR3 DNA reads as TGTGCCAGTATGAGGCTAGCGGGGGGATCCGAAAACATTCAGTACTTC.

The V and J genes are TRBV15 and TRBJ2-2, with D possibly TRBD1 on 6 matching bases. This CDR3 contains 16 residues. V lost 0 bases and J 0 bases, leaving 8 bases between the germline ends. Germline V gene lookup returns CDR1 LNHNV and CDR2 YYDKDF (reference sequence). The CDR3 is CATSREGAANTGELFF. The DNA for the CDR3 is TGTGCCACCAGCAGAGAGGGGGCAGCGAACACCGGGGAGCTGTTTTTT.

The rearrangement links TRBV9 to TRBJ2-1, with 13 positions matching TRBD2. Trimming at V came to 4 bases and at J to 8 bases, leaving 6 bases not matched to a gene. The CDR3 spans 15 residues. Germline V gene lookup returns CDR1 SGDLS and CDR2 YYNGEE. The CDR3: CASSTPGLAGYEQFF. CDR3 coding DNA: TGTGCCAGCAGCACACCGGGACTAGCGGGGTATGAGCAGTTCTTC.

The chain joins TRBV6-6 to TRBJ1-1, with TRBD1 matching over 7 bases. This CDR3 region has 13 residues. Per germline, CDR1 MNHNY and CDR2 SVGAGI (reference sequence). After removal of 11 bases from V and 1 base from J, the junction contained 7 bases not matched to a gene. The CDR3 nucleotides read TGTGCCGGAAGACAGGGATCGAACACTGAAGCTTTCTTT. Amino acids: CAGRQGSNTEAFF.

This clone was found once. The chain joins TRBV5-4 to TRBJ2-6; D not certain. The CDR3 covers 16 residues. Germline V gene lookup returns CDR1 SGHNT and CDR2 YYREEE (reference sequence). Trimming removed 0 bases from V and 0 bases from J, with 7 bases in between. The CDR3 sequence: CASSLGRSSGANVLTF. DNA of the CDR3: TGTGCCAGCAGCTTGGGTCGGAGCTCTGGGGCCAACGTCCTGACTTTC. The full variable domain, its missing parts supplied by reference TRBV5-4 and TRBJ2-6, is ETGVTQSPTHLIKTRGQQVTLRCSSQSGHNTVSWYQQALGQGPQFIFQYYREEENGRGNFPPRFSGLQFPNYSSELNVNALELDDSALYLCASSLGRSSGANVLTFGAGSRLTVL.

J is TRBJ2-2 and V is TRBV18; TRBD1 matches at 8 bases. Germline assignment: CDR1 KGHSH and CDR2 LQKENI. V lost 2 bases, J lost 7 bases, and 9 bases stayed unmatched. This CDR3 has 16 residues. The CDR3: CASSPILDRVVGELFF. The CDR3 coding sequence is TGTGCCAGCTCACCAATACTGGACAGGGTCGTCGGGGAGCTGTTTTTT.

The V call is TRBV13, the J call TRBJ1-2; TRBD1 might be the D (6 bases). The V gene lost 3 bases and the J gene lost 2 bases, with 7 bases spanning the gap. This CDR3 region has 13 residues. CDR1 and CDR2 from the germline V gene are PRHDT and FYEKMQ (reference sequence). CDR3 bases: TGTGCCAGCAGCTTCGACAGGAACTATGGCTACACCTTC. Its translation is CASSFDRNYGYTF.